Sequencing of this T cell receptor beta chain was carried out in a study of beta chain features in type 1 diabetes. This clone was seen a few times. In the same sample, other DNA sequences code for this CDR3. The junction had 0 bases not matched to a gene; V was cut back by 1 base and J by 0 bases. The CDR3 has 14 amino acids. Germline CDR1 is LNHNV and CDR2 is YYDKDF (reference sequence). Sequenced material consisted of expressed TCRB transcripts (all of the isolated RNA was reverse transcribed). Using immunoSEQ multiplex PCR, the repertoire was profiled, and TCRdb retains in-frame clones only, with some absent. The top ten clones hold approximately 2% of a sample with about 150,000 clones, roughly 11% of them seen once.

Material: central memory CD4+ T cells from blood. The origin of this receptor is a man aged 18 to 35 in good health. V gene TRBV15 combines with J gene TRBJ2-7; 7 bases match TRBD2. The CDR3 coding sequence is TGTGCCACCAGCAGAGGCGGGAGCTCCTACGAGCAGTACTTC. Its translation is CATSRGGSSYEQYF.